Listed below are T cell receptor beta chains from one sample, sequenced in a study of early T cells in non-severe SARS-CoV-2 infection. TCRdb called the 5' RACE reads again in MiXCR, with one record for every CDR3 protein. The table lists about 63,000 distinct CDR3 sequences, about an eighth of them singletons. Input material: whole blood. All receptors derive from an adult who was a healthcare worker with PCR-confirmed SARS-CoV-2 infection or an uninfected control (not recorded which). CDR3s include the opening cysteine and the closing phenylalanine or tryptophan. The D gene is left open where the match is weak. A row's size may be missing; if present it is once, few, many or a size class.

V gene	clone size	D gene	J gene	CDR3 length	CDR3 DNA	CDR3 protein
TRBV4-2	.	.	TRBJ1-6	13	TGTGCCAGCAGCCAAGGAGAAAATTCACCCCTCCACTTT	CASSQGENSPLHF
TRBV6-2/TRBV6-3	.	.	TRBJ2-2	16	TGTGCCAGCAGTTACACCCAAGTCTCGCCCACCGGGGAGCTGTTTTTT	CASSYTQVSPTGELFF
TRBV29-1	many	.	TRBJ2-7	12	TGCAGCGGCCGAACAGGGAGCTACGAGCAGTACTTC	CSGRTGSYEQYF
TRBV12-3/TRBV12-4	few	.	TRBJ1-5	15	TGTGCCAGCAGTAACACAGACGGGCTAAATCAGCCCCAGCATTTT	CASSNTDGLNQPQHF
TRBV25-1	once	TRBD2	TRBJ2-2	14	TGTGCCACCTATAGGGAGGGTGCCACCGGGGAGCTGTTTTTT	CATYREGATGELFF
TRBV12-3/TRBV12-4	many	TRBD1	TRBJ1-1	16	TGTGCCAGCAGTTTACGTCAGGGGGCGTTCGGCACTGAAGCTTTCTTT	CASSLRQGAFGTEAFF
TRBV7-2	many	.	TRBJ1-4	15	TGTGCCAGCAGCTTAAGAGGGGGAACTAATGAAAAACTGTTTTTT	CASSLRGGTNEKLFF
TRBV18	once	.	TRBJ2-5	16	TGTGCCAGCTCACCGGAAAGTCCTCCTGGGAGAGAGACCCAGTACTTC	CASSPESPPGRETQYF
TRBV10-3	few	TRBD1	TRBJ1-1	13	TGTGCCGCCACCGGGACAGAGAACACTGAAGCTTTCTTT	CAATGTENTEAFF
TRBV13	many	.	TRBJ1-2	16	TGTGCCAGCAGCCTAGGCGGGGCAGCGAGAGTCTATGGCTACACCTTC	CASSLGGAARVYGYTF
TRBV27	few	.	TRBJ1-1	13	TGTGCCAGCATCCCTGGGGGGAACACTGAAGCTTTCTTT	CASIPGGNTEAFF
TRBV12-5	many	.	TRBJ2-7	11	TGTGCTAGTGGTTGGGGGTACGAGCAGTACTTC	CASGWGYEQYF
TRBV6-2/TRBV6-3	many	.	TRBJ2-4	11	TGTGCCAGCAGTTACGGAAACATTCAGTACTTC	CASSYGNIQYF
TRBV10-2	many	TRBD1	TRBJ1-1	16	TGCGCCAGCAGATCAAGACAGGGGGCCAAAGGCACTGAAGCTTTCTTT	CASRSRQGAKGTEAFF
TRBV20-1	few	.	TRBJ2-5	14	TGCGCTGGTAATTCACTCTCAAACCAAGAGACCCAGTACTTC	CAGNSLSNQETQYF
TRBV7-9	.	.	TRBJ1-1	14	TGTGCCAGCAGCTTAGGGTCAGGGCGTCCCGAAGCTTTCTTT	CASSLGSGRPEAFF
TRBV13	few	TRBD2	TRBJ2-3	17	TGTGCCAGCAGCTCCCACCGACTAGCTCGGGGCACAGATACGCAGTATTTT	CASSSHRLARGTDTQYF
TRBV4-3	many	TRBD2	TRBJ2-1	17	TGCGCCAGCAGCCAAGATCCCCTAGCGGGGACCTACAATGAGCAGTTCTTC	CASSQDPLAGTYNEQFF
TRBV20-1	few	TRBD1	TRBJ2-3	13	TGCAGTGCCACTGGACAGGACACAGATACGCAGTATTTT	CSATGQDTDTQYF
TRBV5-1	many	.	TRBJ1-4	14	TGCGCCAGCAGGGGACACGGAGGGGGAGAAAAACTGTTTTTT	CASRGHGGGEKLFF
TRBV5-5	.	.	TRBJ2-2	15	TGTGCCAGCAGCTCCGGGGCTGTTGGGACCGGGGAGCTGTTTTTT	CASSSGAVGTGELFF
TRBV19	many	TRBD1	TRBJ2-3	15	TGTGCCAGTAGTTGGGGACAGCTAAGCACAGATACGCAGTATTTT	CASSWGQLSTDTQYF
TRBV7-2	many	TRBD2	TRBJ2-1	14	TGTGCCAGCAGCTTATTCCTAGCGGCGGGTGAGCAGTTCTTC	CASSLFLAAGEQFF
TRBV20-1	few	TRBD1	TRBJ2-1	14	TGCAGTGCTCTGTCGACAGGGGGCTACAATGAGCAGTTCTTC	CSALSTGGYNEQFF
TRBV5-1	many	.	TRBJ1-1	14	TGCGCCAGCAGCTTGGACGGGGGAGACACTGAAGCTTTCTTT	CASSLDGGDTEAFF
TRBV18	.	.	TRBJ1-1	12	TGTGCCAGTTCCAGACAGGCCTCTGAAGCTTTCTTT	CASSRQASEAFF
TRBV29-1	few	TRBD2	TRBJ2-1	14	TGCAGCGTCAATCTAGCGGGGGGGCCTAATGAGCAGTTCTTC	CSVNLAGGPNEQFF
TRBV20-1	many	.	TRBJ2-2	13	TGCAGTGCCCGACCGCCAGGGACCGGGGAGCTGTTTTTT	CSARPPGTGELFF
TRBV29-1	.	.	TRBJ1-1	11	TGCAGCGCATATTTTTTTGAGGGAGCTTTCTTT	CSAYFFEGAFF
TRBV14	.	.	TRBJ2-5	12	TGTGCCAGCAGCCAAGTATGGGATACCCAGTACTTC	CASSQVWDTQYF
TRBV11-2	many	TRBD1	TRBJ2-7	15	TGTGCCAGCAGCACCCACAGGGGGCGTGCCTACGAGCAGTACTTC	CASSTHRGRAYEQYF
TRBV7-9	few	.	TRBJ1-4	14	TGTGCCAGCAGCTTAGGACCGAATAATGAAAAACTGTTTTTT	CASSLGPNNEKLFF
TRBV10-3	many	TRBD1	TRBJ1-1	14	TGTGCCATCAGGGGGACAGTCTTGAACACTGAAGCTTTCTTT	CAIRGTVLNTEAFF
TRBV20-1	many	.	TRBJ2-4	15	TGCAGTGCTAGAGATGCGACATTAGCCAAAAACATTCAGTACTTC	CSARDATLAKNIQYF
TRBV10-2	.	.	TRBJ1-5	15	TGCGCCAGCAGGGCGGACTCTACATTTTCTCAGCCCCAGCATTTT	CASRADSTFSQPQHF
TRBV7-2	many	.	TRBJ1-5	14	TGTGCCAGCAGCTTAGGCCCAGGTGGTCAGCCCCAGCATTTT	CASSLGPGGQPQHF
TRBV3-1	.	.	TRBJ1-2	15	TGTGCCAGCAGCCAAGACCACGGGACGAACTATGGCTACACCTTC	CASSQDHGTNYGYTF
TRBV6-5	many	.	TRBJ1-6	16	TGTGCCAGCAGTTCCTCCCCGGGGTCAATTCCTTCACCCCTCCACTTT	CASSSSPGSIPSPLHF
TRBV5-4	.	TRBD2	TRBJ2-5	16	TGTGCCAGCAGCGCCTCCCGGACTAGAGGCGGAGAGACCCAGTACTTC	CASSASRTRGGETQYF
TRBV2	many	.	TRBJ2-5	14	TGTGCCAGCAGTGAGGGGCAGGGCCAAGAGACCCAGTACTTC	CASSEGQGQETQYF
TRBV6-6	many	.	TRBJ2-1	13	TGTGCCAGCAGCTTCCCCCTTGACAATGAGCAGTTCTTC	CASSFPLDNEQFF
TRBV18	many	.	TRBJ1-4	16	TGTGCCAGCTCACCCTCCCAACCCGGAACTAATGAAAAACTGTTTTTT	CASSPSQPGTNEKLFF
TRBV29-1	many	.	TRBJ1-1	13	TGCAGCGTTGGCTTCGGAGGGACCACTGAAGCTTTCTTT	CSVGFGGTTEAFF
TRBV6-5	few	.	TRBJ1-4	15	TGTGCCAGCAGTTACGATCGAACAACTAATGAAAAACTGTTTTTT	CASSYDRTTNEKLFF
TRBV7-2	few	.	TRBJ2-1	14	TGTGCCAGCAGCACCTACGGGACCCTCCTTGAGCAGTTCTTC	CASSTYGTLLEQFF
TRBV25-1	.	TRBD1	TRBJ1-2	14	TGTGCCAGCAGTACCACCGGGACAGGGTCTGGCTACACCTTC	CASSTTGTGSGYTF
TRBV7-9	many	.	TRBJ1-5	13	TGTGCCAGCACGGACGCTAGCAATCAGCCCCAGCATTTT	CASTDASNQPQHF
TRBV19	.	.	TRBJ2-1	16	TGTGCCAGTAGTATACTGAGCGGGCGGGGAAACAATGAGCAGTCCTTC	CASSILSGRGNNEQSF
TRBV6-6	many	.	TRBJ2-1	12	TGTGCCAGCAGCCCTCTCGTCAATGAGCAGTTCTTC	CASSPLVNEQFF
TRBV7-2	.	TRBD2	TRBJ2-3	15	TGTGCCAGCAGCCCCGGGGGGATCCTCACAGATACGCAGTATTTT	CASSPGGILTDTQYF
TRBV5-6	few	.	TRBJ1-5	13	TGTGCCAGCAGCCGGGAAAGCAATCAGCCCCAGCATTTT	CASSRESNQPQHF
TRBV4-3	.	.	TRBJ1-2	15	TGCGCCAGCAGCCAAGATTATTCGGGAGGCTATGGCTACACCTTC	CASSQDYSGGYGYTF
TRBV9	many	TRBD2	TRBJ2-3	13	TGTGCCAGCAGCGTCAGCGGGGGACATACGCAGTATTTT	CASSVSGGHTQYF
TRBV5-4	.	TRBD2	TRBJ2-5	18	TGTGCCAGCAGCTTGAGGCCGAAGACTAGCGGAACGAAAGAGACCCAGTACTTC	CASSLRPKTSGTKETQYF
TRBV6-4	few	TRBD2	TRBJ2-3	14	TGTGCCAGCAGTTTAGGACTAGACACAGATACGCAGTATTTT	CASSLGLDTDTQYF
TRBV3-1	many	TRBD1	TRBJ2-2	17	TGTGCCAGCAGCCAAGTTCGCAGGGGGCTTGACACCGGGGAGCTGTTTTTT	CASSQVRRGLDTGELFF
TRBV15	many	.	TRBJ2-2	14	TGTGCCACCAGCAGAGCTCGCAGCAACGGGGAGCTGTTTTTT	CATSRARSNGELFF
TRBV7-9	.	TRBD1	TRBJ1-1	15	TGTGCCAGCAGCTCAAGCCTCACAGGGGGCACTGAAGCTTTCTTT	CASSSSLTGGTEAFF
TRBV4-1	few	.	TRBJ2-5	14	TGCGCCAGCAGCCCGTTGGTGGGGCAAGAGACCCAGTACTTC	CASSPLVGQETQYF